This T cell receptor beta chain was sequenced for a study of cytomegalovirus exposure and HLA in healthy donors. CDR3 length: 13 amino acids. Germline CDR1 MNHEY, CDR2 SVGAGI. Trimming took off 2 bases at V and 4 bases at J, with 6 bases between the two ends. Regarding this clone: The same CDR3 is also encoded by other DNA sequences in this sample.

PCR amplification relied on 60 Vbeta primers (plus 13 Jbeta primers). TCRdb's copy holds only in-frame clones and misses some; the assay was immunoSEQ multiplex PCR. The sample table sets out over 100,000 clones. The sample taken for sequencing was PBMCs. This TCR came from a middle-aged woman in good health and CMV-seropositive. The chain uses TRBV6-5 and TRBJ1-5; D might be TRBD1 (5 bases). The CDR3 coding sequence is TGTGCCAGCAGTTACGACAGAAATCAGCCCCAGCATTTT. The encoded protein is CASSYDRNQPQHF.